This T cell receptor (beta chain) was captured in a study of shared clonotypes between healthy human individuals. CDR1 and CDR2 from the germline V gene are MDHEN and SYDVKM. V dropped 4 bases and J dropped 8 bases, with 18 bases sitting between them. CDR3 length: 15 residues. A note on this clone: Its specificity is not known.

Only in-frame clones appear in the TCRdb table, and some are missing; sequencing was by immunoSEQ multiplex PCR. The data show fewer than 2.5 million clones, approximately 93% seen once. Study-wide results and limits: Sequencing depth was a factor that was expected to affect clonotype sharing among donors. The donor pool, a small one, limited the genetic and exposure-history diversity represented. Generation probabilities of non-shared clonotypes were lower (relative to those shared by all four donors).

Partitioning of CD4+ cells yielded a CD45RA+ naive subset and a CD45RA-negative memory subset. This TCR was recovered from a man aged 18 to 29 in good health. Some clones in this sample may be carry-over from other donors' samples. The V gene is TRBV28, the J gene TRBJ2-1; D may correspond to TRBD1 or TRBD2 (5 bases each). Source material: naive CD4+ T cells from PBMCs. Subset in this sample: CD45RA+ positively selected. CDR3: CASSSAGTAGDEQFF. The CDR3 region has the DNA TGTGCCAGCAGTTCAGCCGGGACGGCCGGGGATGAGCAGTTCTTC. Complete variable domain (other parts from reference TRBV28 and TRBJ2-1): DVKVTQSSRYLVKRTGEKVFLECVQDMDHENMFWYRQDPGLGLRLIYFSYDVKMKEKGDIPEGYSVSREKKERFSLILESASTNQTSMYLCASSSAGTAGDEQFFGPGTRLTVL.